Listed below are T cell receptor beta chains from one sample, sequenced in a study of CD8 T cells in Susac syndrome. TCRdb re-called the immunoSEQ multiplex PCR reads through MiXCR, storing one row per CDR3 protein. The sample has around 270,000 distinct CDR3 sequences; about 89% are singletons. The specimen was CD8+ T cells from PBMCs. Receptor source: a human donor with multiple sclerosis. CDR3s include the opening cysteine and the closing phenylalanine or tryptophan. Fields, in order: CDR3 protein, CDR3 DNA, J gene, V gene, clone size, D gene. D genes are given only for firm matches. Clone sizes are given selectively: once, few, many, or a class where the clone is expanded.

CDR3 protein: CASLAGPHNEQFF
CDR3 DNA: TGTGCCAGCTTAGCGGGACCTCACAATGAGCAGTTCTTC
J gene: TRBJ2-1
V gene: TRBV7-9
clone size: -
D gene: TRBD2

CDR3 protein: CASSWDFPRGGELFF
CDR3 DNA: TGTGCCAGCAGTTGGGACTTCCCAAGGGGCGGGGAGCTGTTTTTT
J gene: TRBJ2-2
V gene: TRBV12-3/TRBV12-4
clone size: -
D gene: -

CDR3 protein: CASSLSGWEALDEQFF
CDR3 DNA: TGTGCCAGCAGTTTATCGGGGTGGGAGGCCCTCGATGAGCAGTTCTTC
J gene: TRBJ2-1
V gene: TRBV27
clone size: -
D gene: -

CDR3 protein: CASSLVGVAKNIQYF
CDR3 DNA: TGTGCCAGCAGCTTAGTGGGGGTAGCCAAAAACATTCAGTACTTC
J gene: TRBJ2-4
V gene: TRBV7-2
clone size: -
D gene: -

CDR3 protein: CASSMRTAHEKLFF
CDR3 DNA: TGTGCCAGTAGTATGCGGACCGCTCATGAAAAACTGTTTTTT
J gene: TRBJ1-4
V gene: TRBV19
clone size: once
D gene: -

CDR3 protein: CASSYRTGSSTEAFF
CDR3 DNA: TGTGCCAGCAGCTATAGGACAGGGAGTTCTACTGAAGCTTTCTTT
J gene: TRBJ1-1
V gene: TRBV5-4
clone size: -
D gene: TRBD1

CDR3 protein: CASSYSASPTYNEQFF
CDR3 DNA: TGTGCCAGCAGTTACTCAGCGAGCCCCACCTACAATGAGCAGTTCTTC
J gene: TRBJ2-1
V gene: TRBV6-5
clone size: -
D gene: -

CDR3 protein: CASSQDSGGEYNEQFF
CDR3 DNA: TGTGCCAGCAGCCAGGATAGCGGGGGGGAATACAATGAGCAGTTCTTC
J gene: TRBJ2-1
V gene: TRBV6-1
clone size: -
D gene: TRBD2

CDR3 protein: CAWSRLRTEAFF
CDR3 DNA: TGTGCCTGGAGTAGGCTGCGGACTGAAGCTTTCTTT
J gene: TRBJ1-1
V gene: TRBV30
clone size: -
D gene: -

CDR3 protein: CASSPSSLGRYNEQFF
CDR3 DNA: TGTGCCAGCAGCCCCTCGTCCCTGGGCCGATACAATGAGCAGTTCTTC
J gene: TRBJ2-1
V gene: TRBV11-2
clone size: -
D gene: -

CDR3 protein: CASSPTSGGLETQYF
CDR3 DNA: TGTGCCAGCAGCCCGACTAGCGGGGGATTAGAGACCCAGTACTTC
J gene: TRBJ2-5
V gene: TRBV11-2
clone size: -
D gene: TRBD2

CDR3 protein: CASSVGGREQFF
CDR3 DNA: TGTGCCAGCAGCGTAGGCGGGCGTGAGCAGTTCTTC
J gene: TRBJ2-1
V gene: TRBV9
clone size: -
D gene: -

CDR3 protein: CASSVYRASGYNEQFF
CDR3 DNA: TGTGCCAGCAGTGTCTATAGGGCTAGCGGGTACAATGAGCAGTTCTTC
J gene: TRBJ2-1
V gene: TRBV28
clone size: -
D gene: TRBD2